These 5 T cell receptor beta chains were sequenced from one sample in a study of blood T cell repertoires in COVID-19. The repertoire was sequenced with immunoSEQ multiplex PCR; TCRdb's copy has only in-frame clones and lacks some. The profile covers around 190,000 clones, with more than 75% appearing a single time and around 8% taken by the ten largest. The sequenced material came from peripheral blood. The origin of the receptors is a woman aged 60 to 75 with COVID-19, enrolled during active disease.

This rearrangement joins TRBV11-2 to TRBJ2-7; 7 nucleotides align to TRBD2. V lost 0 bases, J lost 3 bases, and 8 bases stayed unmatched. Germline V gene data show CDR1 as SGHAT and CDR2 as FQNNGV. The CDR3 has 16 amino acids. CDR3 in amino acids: CASSLDLAASGYEQYV. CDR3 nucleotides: TGTGCCAGCAGCTTAGATCTCGCGGCTAGCGGCTACGAGCAGTACGTC.

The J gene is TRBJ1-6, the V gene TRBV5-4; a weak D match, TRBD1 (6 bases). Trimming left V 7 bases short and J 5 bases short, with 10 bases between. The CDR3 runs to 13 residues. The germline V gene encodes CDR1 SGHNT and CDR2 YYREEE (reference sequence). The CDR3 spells CASGQLDNSPLHF. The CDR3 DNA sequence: TGTGCCAGCGGACAGCTCGATAATTCACCCCTCCACTTT.

The CDR3 region is CASSSTSGRSTDTQYF. CDR3 DNA sequence: TGCGCCAGCAGCTCGACTAGCGGGAGATCCACAGATACGCAGTATTTT. This rearrangement joins TRBV5-1 to TRBJ2-3, with 12 bases matching TRBD2. The CDR3 loop spans 16 amino acids. J lost 2 bases, V lost 3 bases, and 4 bases had no gene match. CDR1 is SGHRS, CDR2 YFSETQ, per germline.

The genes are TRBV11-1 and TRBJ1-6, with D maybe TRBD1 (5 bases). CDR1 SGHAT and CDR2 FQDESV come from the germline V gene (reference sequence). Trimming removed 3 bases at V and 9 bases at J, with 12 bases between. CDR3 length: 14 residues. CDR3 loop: CASSFEAGGSPLHF. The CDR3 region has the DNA TGTGCCAGCAGCTTCGAGGCCGGGGGTTCACCCCTCCACTTT.

The CDR3 nucleotides are TGCGCCAGCAGCATCGGGCGGGGGGACTCCAGACGGATCTTGGGTACGCAGTATTTT. Protein sequence: CASSIGRGDSRRILGTQYF. The chain links TRBV5-1 to TRBJ2-3, with TRBD2 matching 8 bases. The CDR3 loop spans 19 amino acids. Germline assignment: CDR1 SGHRS and CDR2 YFSETQ. Germline trimming cut 4 bases from V and 8 bases from J; bases unmatched to any gene: 24. Full variable domain (remainder filled in from reference TRBV5-1 and TRBJ2-3): KAGVTQTPRYLIKTRGQQVTLSCSPISGHRSVSWYQQTPGQGLQFLFEYFSETQRNKGNFPGRFSGRQFSNSRSEMNVSTLELGDSALYLCASSIGRGDSRRILGTQYFGPGTRLTVL.